The entry below gives a single T cell receptor (beta chain) sequence along with its context. The record originates from a study of T cell responses to AZD1222 COVID-19 vaccine. Germline CDR1 is SGHDT and CDR2 is YYEEEE. This CDR3 has 17 amino acids. V lost 4 bases and J lost 2; bases outside the gene matches: 8. The method was immunoSEQ multiplex PCR; TCRdb's version includes in-frame clones alone and lacks a portion of them. This sample has roughly 98,000 clones, with 65% to 85% found just once. The source of this sequence is an adult who received the AZD1222 COVID-19 vaccine. The source material was peripheral blood, sampled 28 days after the second AZD1222 dose. This chain uses TRBV5-6 with TRBJ2-7, with TRBD2 matching over 14 bases. The DNA of the CDR3 is TGTGCCAGCAGCCCGGGACTAGCGGGAGTAGTTGCCTACGAGCAGTACTTC. Translation: CASSPGLAGVVAYEQYF.